This TCR beta chain was recovered during a study of blood T cell repertoires in COVID-19. Turning to the study itself: T cells, B-cell-depleted T cells, or PBMCs provided the cDNA or gDNA that served as material.

Seattle patients were enrolled while actively infected and followed longitudinally. This table comes from immunoSEQ multiplex PCR, and its TCRdb copy is limited to in-frame clones, with some not included. This repertoire shows roughly 480,000 clones, 89% found once; its top ten account for approximately 0.9%. Trimming took 3 bases from V and 5 from J, leaving 18 bases between them. The CDR3 runs 16 residues. Germline V gene sequence: CDR1 SGHNT, CDR2 YYREEE (reference sequence). This chain uses TRBV5-4 with TRBJ2-1, with D possibly being TRBD1 (6 bases). The sequence was obtained from a man younger than 35 with COVID-19, enrolled during active disease. The source material was peripheral blood. The CDR3 region is CASSYTSTGPNNEQFF. The CDR3 coding sequence is TGTGCCAGCAGCTACACATCGACAGGACCCAACAATGAGCAGTTCTTC.